The 14 T cell receptor beta chains below all came from one sample that was sequenced in a study of Graves' ophthalmopathy and Graves' hyperthyroidism. Scientists amplified the TCR beta CDR3 regions from RNA transcripts. The first-round RT-PCR employed HTBI primers together with the Qiagen OneStep RT-PCR kit. A multiplex PCR was then performed as the second round. MiXCR was run by TCRdb on the multiplex PCR reads, yielding one entry per CDR3 protein. The table shows 740,000 or so distinct CDR3 sequences, with roughly 40% occurring only once. Sequencing was performed on peripheral blood. The receptors here all came from an adult man with Graves' ophthalmopathy.

The rearrangement joins TRBV29-1 to TRBJ2-7; 8 nucleotides match TRBD2. J lost 2 bases, V lost 8 bases, and 8 bases had no gene match. The CDR3 has 13 residues. Looked up from germline, CDR1 is SQVTM and CDR2 is ANQGSEA. CDR3 DNA: TGCAGCTTAGAACTAGCGGAGCCCTACGAGCAGTACTTC. It translates to CSLELAEPYEQYF.

Details on this clonotype: Germline is not matched at one junction end, which may reflect a read error. This sequence joins TRBV5-4 and TRBJ1-2; D is possibly TRBD1 (6 bases). The germline CDR1 and CDR2 sequences are SGHNT and YYREEE (reference sequence). The CDR3 totals 15 residues. The CDR3 DNA follows: TGTGCCGGCAGAAAGGGACAACGCACTTTTTATGGCTACACCTTC. Translated: CAGRKGQRTFYGYTF.

At least ten counts were recorded for this clonotype. The V call is TRBV7-6, the J call TRBJ2-2; D is uncertain. Germline CDR1 is SGHVS and CDR2 is FNYEAQ. The V end was cut by 2 bases, the J end by 1 base, with 8 bases between. The CDR3 has 15 residues. The CDR3 loop reads CASSLLAVNTGELFF. The CDR3 DNA reads TGTGCCAGCAGCTTACTGGCGGTGAACACCGGGGAGCTGTTTTTT.

This clonotype was observed a handful of times. V usage is TRBV2 and J usage is TRBJ1-4; a weak D match, TRBD1 (6 bases). Germline V gives CDR1 SNHLY, CDR2 FYNNEI. This CDR3 has 15 amino acids. V lost 5 bases and J lost 2, with 12 bases in between. For the CDR3, the DNA is TGTGCCAGCAGTTTCCAGGGGTCTACTAATGAAAAACTGTTTTTT. Translating it yields CASSFQGSTNEKLFF.

This clonotype has at least ten counts. The chain carries TRBV2 and TRBJ1-4; no reliable D call. Germline values: CDR1 SNHLY, CDR2 FYNNEI. V was cut by 2 bases and J by 10 bases, with 11 bases left in between. This CDR3 contains 13 residues. In DNA, the CDR3 is TGTGCCAGCAGTGAACCTCCCGGAGGAAAACTGTTTTTT. This translates into CASSEPPGGKLFF.

As regards this clonotype: This may be a read error, as it is one base from a much larger clone. V gene TRBV10-3 combines with J gene TRBJ2-7; unclear D gene. The CDR3 contains 12 residues. V was shortened by 2 bases and J by 5 bases, with 7 bases between the two germline ends. Looked up from germline, CDR1 is ENHRY and CDR2 is SYGVKD. CDR3 coding DNA: TGTGCCATCAGTGAGGATAACAACGAGCAGTACTTC. Its protein product is CAISEDNNEQYF.

The rearrangement links TRBV20-1 to TRBJ2-5, with a weak D call TRBD1 (6 bases). The CDR3 length is 14 residues. Germline CDR1 and CDR2: DFQATT and SNEGSKA (reference sequence). V lost 5 bases, J lost 5 bases, and 18 bases lay in between. The CDR3 DNA reads TGCAGTGCTGGAACGACAGGTGATGGGGAGACCCAGTACTTC. This encodes CSAGTTGDGETQYF.

This chain links TRBV12-3 or TRBV12-4 with TRBJ1-2; D might be TRBD1 (6 bases). The CDR3 runs to 13 residues. Trimming left V 5 bases short and J 7 bases short, with 14 bases between. The CDR3 DNA sequence: TGTGCCAGCAGTGAAAACAGGGCCCTTGGCTACACCTTC. Its protein product is CASSENRALGYTF.

CDR3 DNA: TGTGCCAGTGGGATCTTTAATGAAAAACTGTTTTTT. Protein: CASGIFNEKLFF. The rearrangement uses TRBV25-1 and TRBJ1-4; D remains ambiguous. The V end was cut by 9 bases, the J end by 4 bases, with 9 bases between. The germline gives CDR1 MGHDK, CDR2 SYGVNS. The CDR3 has 12 amino acids.

The chain combines TRBV20-1 with TRBJ2-7, with 9 positions matching TRBD1. Germline CDR1 and CDR2: DFQATT and SNEGSKA (reference sequence). This CDR3 is 13 amino acids long. The V gene end was trimmed by 4 bases and the J gene end by 0 bases; junction bases not matched to a gene: 1. The CDR3 nucleotides read TGCAGTGCTACGGACAGGGGCTCCTACGAGCAGTACTTC. Translated: CSATDRGSYEQYF.

This clonotype was counted only a few times. V usage is TRBV10-3 and J usage is TRBJ1-2, with 7 nucleotides matching TRBD1. Losses at the gene ends were 2 bases for V and 2 bases for J; bases not matched to a gene: 14. The CDR3 covers 18 residues. Germline assignment: CDR1 ENHRY and CDR2 SYGVKD. The CDR3 here is CAISEESPLGRGNYGYTF. The CDR3 DNA follows: TGTGCCATCAGTGAGGAGTCTCCTTTGGGCAGGGGGAACTATGGCTACACCTTC.

The chain couples TRBV29-1 to TRBJ1-2; 8 nucleotides agree with TRBD1. V was clipped by 8 bases and J by 2 bases; unmatched bases: 4. Germline CDR1 and CDR2: SQVTM and ANQGSEA. This CDR3 spans 12 amino acids. The CDR3 coding sequence is TGCAGCTTAAACAGGGGGAACTATGGCTACACCTTC. Translated, it gives CSLNRGNYGYTF. Drawing the rest from reference TRBV29-1 and TRBJ1-2, the complete variable domain is SAVISQKPSRDICQRGTSLTIQCQVDSQVTMMFWYRQQPGQSLTLIATANQGSEATYESGFVIDKFPISRPNLTFSTLTVSNMSPEDSSIYLCSLNRGNYGYTFGSGTRLTVV.

The chain carries TRBV2 and TRBJ1-4, with D unclear. In germline, CDR1 is SNHLY, CDR2 FYNNEI. Trimming left V 4 bases short and J 7 bases short, with 13 bases between. There are 14 residues in the CDR3. CDR3 region: CASSGRLGFEKLFF. For the CDR3, the DNA is TGTGCCAGCAGTGGGCGGCTAGGGTTTGAAAAACTGTTTTTT.

In its sample, this clonotype was seen a few times. The chain has TRBV5-8 and TRBJ1-2; D not certain. Deletions cut 7 bases from V and 2 bases from J, with 15 bases between. Germline CDR1 reads SGHTS; CDR2 reads YDEGEE. The CDR3 totals 14 residues. The CDR3 loop is CASRAWFRNYGYTF. DNA of the CDR3: TGTGCCAGCCGAGCTTGGTTCCGGAACTATGGCTACACCTTC.